Shown below are 22 T cell receptor beta chains from a single sample sequenced in a study of response to subunit inactivated influenza vaccine. Each CDR3 protein is one row after TCRdb ran MiXCR on the RT-PCR reads. The sample yields hundreds of thousands of distinct CDR3 sequences, 12% seen once. The sequencing used PBMCs from blood, collected on the day of vaccination. These receptors all stem from a man aged 45 to 65 who received an inactivated influenza vaccine.

This clonotype came up many times. The genes are TRBV12-3 or TRBV12-4 and TRBJ2-7, with 8 bases lining up with TRBD1. V was pared by 5 bases and J by 5 bases, with 2 bases of the junction left unmatched. The CDR3 runs 12 residues. The CDR3 sequence is CASSRQGNEQYF. DNA of the CDR3: TGTGCCAGCAGTCGACAGGGGAACGAGCAGTACTTC.

The V gene is TRBV29-1, the J gene TRBJ2-7; 8 bases match TRBD1. Germline lookup yields CDR1 SQVTM and CDR2 ANQGSEA. The CDR3 length is 13 residues. V was clipped by 6 bases and J by 0 bases; unmatched bases: 4. CDR3 sequence (DNA): TGCAGCGTGCAGGACAGGGACTCCTACGAGCAGTACTTC. Translated, it gives CSVQDRDSYEQYF.

This chain connects TRBV7-2 to TRBJ2-3; D not certain. The CDR3 is 13 residues long. The germline gives CDR1 SGHTA, CDR2 FQGNSA. Trimming took 5 bases from V and 0 from J, leaving 6 bases between them. CDR3 DNA: TGTGCCAGCAGCCCTCAAAGCACAGATACGCAGTATTTT. It translates to CASSPQSTDTQYF. Together with reference TRBV7-2 and TRBJ2-3, the CDR3 gives the full variable domain: GAGVSQSPSNKVTEKGKDVELRCDPISGHTALYWYRQSLGQGLEFLIYFQGNSAPDKSGLPSDRFSAERTGGSVSTLTIQRTQQEDSAVYLCASSPQSTDTQYFGPGTRLTVL.

The chain joins TRBV5-1 to TRBJ2-5; D call uncertain. The length of the CDR3 is 17 residues. V lost 0 bases and J lost 0, with 15 bases in between. Per the germline V gene, CDR1 is SGHRS and CDR2 is YFSETQ. In nucleotides, the CDR3 is TGCGCCAGCAGCTTGGACTTTATGCAGGCAGACCAAGAGACCCAGTACTTC. This sequence encodes CASSLDFMQADQETQYF.

The V and J genes are TRBV7-9 and TRBJ1-1; D not certain. Trimming stripped 0 bases from V and 6 bases from J, with 8 bases between. Germline loops: CDR1 SEHNR, CDR2 FQNEAQ (reference sequence). This CDR3 has 13 residues. The chain's CDR3 is CASSLAAGAEAFF. The CDR3 DNA reads TGTGCCAGCAGCTTAGCGGCCGGGGCTGAAGCTTTCTTT.

This clonotype came up a few times. The chain employs TRBV7-3 and TRBJ2-1, with D maybe TRBD2 (6 bases). V was cut by 1 base and J by 13 bases, with 11 bases left in between. This CDR3 contains 12 residues. CDR1 is SGHTA, CDR2 FQGTGA, per germline. The CDR3 sequence: CASSLSGDSQFF. CDR3 DNA sequence: TGTGCCAGCAGCTTAAGTGGGGACTCCCAGTTCTTC.

This clonotype has just a few counts. The chain employs TRBV12-3 or TRBV12-4 and TRBJ2-7; 12 nucleotides match TRBD2. Losses at the gene ends were 3 bases for V and 4 bases for J; bases not matched to a gene: 4. The CDR3 extends over 15 amino acids. The chain's CDR3 is CASSFRTSGKYEQYF. CDR3 nucleotide sequence: TGTGCCAGCAGTTTTCGGACTAGCGGGAAATACGAGCAGTACTTC.

This clonotype has only a few counts. The chain links TRBV5-6 to TRBJ2-6; possibly TRBD2 for D (5 bases). Trimming removed 1 base at V and 0 bases at J, with 14 bases between. This CDR3 has 18 residues. CDR1 and CDR2 (germline): SGHDT, YYEEEE. CDR3 in amino acids: CASSLLRELGSGANVLTF. DNA for the CDR3: TGTGCCAGCAGCTTGCTGAGGGAGCTAGGCTCTGGGGCCAACGTCCTGACTTTC.

This clonotype came up a few times. The chain uses TRBV28 and TRBJ2-2, with a possible D match to TRBD2 (6 bases). The V gene lost 2 bases and the J gene lost 3 bases, with 10 bases spanning the gap. Germline V gives CDR1 MDHEN, CDR2 SYDVKM. The CDR3 runs to 15 residues. CDR3 sequence (DNA): TGTGCCAGCAGTTTAAGGCCGGGGGACACCGGGGAGCTGTTTTTT. It specifies CASSLRPGDTGELFF.

V is TRBV5-1 and J is TRBJ1-1, with unresolved D. Germline assignment: CDR1 SGHRS and CDR2 YFSETQ. The CDR3 is made up of 13 amino acids. V was clipped by 5 bases and J by 2 bases, with 10 bases between them. The CDR3, as DNA: TGCGCCAGCAGGGTCACAACCAACACTGAAGCTTTCTTT. Protein: CASRVTTNTEAFF.

This clonotype was found many times. The chain carries TRBV5-1 and TRBJ1-1; no definite D call. The CDR3 totals 13 residues. With 5 bases removed from V and 0 bases from J, the gap between germline ends came to 8 bases. The germline V gene encodes CDR1 SGHRS and CDR2 YFSETQ. The CDR3 nucleotides read TGCGCCAGCAGGACAACTATGAACACTGAAGCTTTCTTT. This sequence encodes CASRTTMNTEAFF. Using reference TRBV5-1 and TRBJ1-1 for the parts outside the CDR3, the full variable domain is KAGVTQTPRYLIKTRGQQVTLSCSPISGHRSVSWYQQTPGQGLQFLFEYFSETQRNKGNFPGRFSGRQFSNSRSEMNVSTLELGDSALYLCASRTTMNTEAFFGQGTRLTVV.

The chain is built from TRBV20-1 and TRBJ2-5; tentative D call: TRBD1 (6 bases). CDR3 size: 13 residues. Germline V gives CDR1 DFQATT, CDR2 SNEGSKA (reference sequence). Trimming took 5 bases from V and 5 from J, leaving 15 bases between them. This chain's CDR3 is CSADIPGVETQYF. CDR3 nucleotides: TGCAGTGCTGACATCCCAGGGGTCGAGACCCAGTACTTC.

The chain uses TRBV4-2 and TRBJ1-2; D might be TRBD1 (6 bases). CDR3 length equals 17 residues. Trimming took 0 bases from V and 7 from J, leaving 21 bases between them. Looked up from germline, CDR1 is LGHNA and CDR2 is YNFKEQ. In DNA, the CDR3 is TGTGCCAGCAGCCAAGAACCTGGGGGGCGGGGTCAAAGTGGCTACACCTTC. This sequence encodes CASSQEPGGRGQSGYTF.

This clonotype was counted many times. The gene calls are TRBV5-1 and TRBJ1-1; D ambiguous. Between the trimmed V and J ends, which lost 0 bases and 2 bases, there was a span of 11 bases. The CDR3 loop spans 15 amino acids. Germline CDR1 and CDR2: SGHRS and YFSETQ. The CDR3 reads CASSLEGTRNTEAFF. The CDR3 DNA reads as TGCGCCAGCAGCTTGGAGGGCACAAGAAACACTGAAGCTTTCTTT.

This clonotype was detected a few times. As DNA, the CDR3 is TGTGCCAGCAGCCAACTGGAAAACATTCAGTACTTC. Its protein is CASSQLENIQYF. The chain uses TRBV3-1 and TRBJ2-4; D is uncertain. Germline values: CDR1 LGHDT, CDR2 YNNKEL (reference sequence). V shed 2 bases and J shed 5 bases, with 4 bases lying between them. The CDR3 length is 12 residues.

This clonotype showed up just a few times. This chain joins TRBV12-3 or TRBV12-4 and TRBJ1-2; tentatively, D is TRBD1 (6 bases). Trimming pared 8 bases from V and 7 bases from J, leaving 20 bases between. The CDR3 consists of 14 residues. The chain's CDR3 is CASCITGNYGGYTF. In DNA, the CDR3 is TGTGCCAGCTGTATTACAGGGAACTATGGTGGCTACACCTTC.

V and J are TRBV19 and TRBJ1-5, with unresolved D. The V end was cut by 7 bases, the J end by 0 bases, with 19 bases between. Germline CDR1 is LNHDA and CDR2 is SQIVND (reference sequence). The length of the CDR3 is 17 residues. The CDR3 coding sequence is TGTGCCAGTACCCGGGAAGCACCCACCTATAGCAATCAGCCCCAGCATTTT. It translates to CASTREAPTYSNQPQHF.

There are a few counts of this clonotype. The chain uses TRBV12-3 or TRBV12-4 and TRBJ2-2, with unresolved D. V dropped 3 bases and J dropped 6 bases, with 8 bases sitting between them. The length of the CDR3 is 13 residues. CDR3 in amino acids: CASSFERPGELFF. In DNA form, the CDR3 reads TGTGCCAGCAGTTTTGAGAGACCCGGGGAGCTGTTTTTT.

CDR3 sequence reads: CASSVDSGSGNTIYF. The CDR3 DNA sequence: TGTGCCAGCAGCGTAGATTCAGGGAGTGGAAACACCATATATTTT. The chain combines TRBV9 with TRBJ1-3; D is possibly TRBD1 (5 bases). This CDR3 has 15 amino acids. The ends were cut back, 0 bases at V and 3 bases at J, with 10 bases in the middle. The germline CDR1 and CDR2 sequences are SGDLS and YYNGEE.

Only a few counts were recorded for this clonotype. The chain uses TRBV4-2 and TRBJ2-3, with 11 bases identical to TRBD2. Germline CDR1 and CDR2: LGHNA and YNFKEQ. CDR3 length: 18 residues. J was trimmed by 5 bases and V by 4 bases; bases with no gene match: 14. For the CDR3, the DNA is TGTGCCAGCAGCCTCCCCCTGCCCCTAGCGGGGGGAGAAGATACGCAGTATTTT. This translates into CASSLPLPLAGGEDTQYF.

This clonotype was seen a few times. The chain combines TRBV9 with TRBJ2-3, with a possible D match to TRBD1 (5 bases). Germline V gene lookup returns CDR1 SGDLS and CDR2 YYNGEE. The CDR3 length is 15 residues. V lost 0 bases and J lost 5, with 13 bases in between. CDR3 in amino acids: CASSVVGRPGDTQYF. The CDR3 DNA is TGTGCCAGCAGCGTAGTGGGGCGACCGGGAGATACGCAGTATTTT.

V usage is TRBV9 and J usage is TRBJ2-7; 12 bases match TRBD2. After removal of 1 base from V and 2 bases from J, the junction contained 1 base not matched to a gene. Per germline, CDR1 SGDLS and CDR2 YYNGEE. The CDR3 extends over 15 amino acids. The CDR3 region has the DNA TGTGCCAGCAGCGTATCTAGCGGGAGGGCCTACGAGCAGTACTTC. Translating gives CASSVSSGRAYEQYF.